These 18 T cell receptor beta chains were all obtained from the same sample, sequenced in a study of blood T cell repertoires in COVID-19. Assay used: immunoSEQ multiplex PCR; TCRdb lists only in-frame clones, some missing. The sample records some 260,000 clones, about 87% being singletons. Sequencing was done on a sample of peripheral blood. These TCRs come from a woman in her sixties or seventies with COVID-19, enrolled during active disease.

The CDR3 DNA reads TGTGCCAGCAGCTCCGGGACAGGGAAGTACGAGCAGTACTTC. Translation gives CASSSGTGKYEQYF. The chain is built from TRBV21-1 and TRBJ2-7; the table's D call of TRBD1 was not tested on the DNA. TRBV21-1 is marked as a pseudogene. The CDR3 length is 14 residues.

The CDR3 sequence is CASSVPGTGAGQPQHF. The CDR3 nucleotides are TGTGCCAGTAGTGTTCCCGGGACAGGGGCCGGACAGCCCCAGCATTTT. V usage is TRBV19 and J usage is TRBJ1-5, with TRBD1 matching 10 bases. CDR1 is LNHDA, CDR2 SQIVND, per germline (reference sequence). The length of the CDR3 is 16 residues. V was pared by 5 bases and J by 7 bases, with 11 bases of the junction left unmatched.

This clone was counted once. The chain is built from TRBV3-1 (or the pseudogene TRBV3-2) and TRBJ2-1; TRBD2 matches at 8 bases. CDR1 and CDR2 (germline): LGHDT, YNNKEL (reference sequence). Trimming removed 3 bases from V and 13 bases from J; junction bases left unmatched: 11. The CDR3 runs 14 residues. The CDR3 sequence is CASSHRGTSGGQFF. CDR3 DNA: TGTGCCAGCAGCCACAGGGGAACTAGCGGAGGTCAGTTCTTC.

This chain joins TRBV7-9 and TRBJ2-5; D ambiguous. CDR1 and CDR2 from the germline V gene are SEHNR and FQNEAQ (reference sequence). The CDR3 consists of 8 residues. V lost 5 bases, J lost 11 bases, and 3 bases lay in between. CDR3 in DNA: TGTGCCAGCAGCCCTCAGTACTTC. Residues: CASSPQYF. Combining the CDR3 with reference TRBV7-9 and TRBJ2-5 gives the whole variable domain DTGVSQNPRHKITKRGQNVTFRCDPISEHNRLYWYRQTLGQGPEFLTYFQNEAQLEKSRLLSDRFSAERPKGSFSTLEIQRTEQGDSAMYLCASSPQYFGPGTRLLVL.

The chain joins TRBV29-1 to TRBJ1-1; TRBD1 aligns across 7 bases. Per germline, CDR1 SQVTM and CDR2 ANQGSEA. Unmatched junction bases numbered 8, after V lost 3 bases and J lost 4 bases. The CDR3 is 14 amino acids. The DNA of the CDR3 is TGCAGCGTTGAGGGGGGACAGATTATCACTGAAGCTTTCTTT. Translation gives CSVEGGQIITEAFF.

This clone showed up just once. Here the CDR3 reads CASSIVQPADYGYTF. DNA for the CDR3: TGTGCCAGTAGTATAGTTCAGCCAGCGGATTATGGCTACACCTTC. The chain employs TRBV19 and TRBJ1-2; no reliable D call. The ends were cut back, 1 base at V and 5 bases at J, with 14 bases in the middle. This CDR3 is 15 amino acids long. The germline gives CDR1 LNHDA, CDR2 SQIVND (reference sequence).

This clone was counted a single time. J is TRBJ2-7 and V is TRBV25-1; 7 nucleotides line up with TRBD2. The germline gives CDR1 MGHDK, CDR2 SYGVNS. The V segment lost 3 bases and the J segment 4 bases; nucleotides outside the gene matches: 9. The CDR3 contains 15 residues. The CDR3 nucleotides are TGTGCCAGCAGTGAGAGGAGCGGGGTGGGGTACGAGCAGTACTTC. Amino acids: CASSERSGVGYEQYF.

This clone was seen once. This chain uses TRBV7-3 with TRBJ2-2, with 7 bases identical to TRBD2. Per germline, CDR1 SGHTA and CDR2 FQGTGA. The CDR3 is 18 amino acids. The ends lost 1 base at V and 1 base at J; junction bases unmatched: 9. Here the CDR3 reads CASSLRGSGTKNTGELFF. The CDR3 DNA is TGTGCCAGCAGCTTAAGAGGGTCCGGGACTAAGAACACCGGGGAGCTGTTTTTT.

The V and J genes are TRBV29-1 and TRBJ2-3; perhaps TRBD2 as D (6 bases). The CDR3 runs 13 residues. CDR1 is SQVTM, CDR2 ANQGSEA, per germline. V lost 6 bases to trimming and J lost 3 bases, with 13 bases between them. Here the CDR3 DNA reads TGCAGCGTAGTCCGGGACTCTACAGATACGCAGTATTTT. Translation: CSVVRDSTDTQYF.

CDR3 sequence: CASSPLAGDLMYEQYF. The CDR3 coding sequence is TGTGCCAGCTCACCGCTAGCGGGAGATTTAATGTACGAGCAGTACTTC. The chain combines TRBV18 with TRBJ2-7; TRBD2 matches at 10 bases. V lost 3 bases and J lost 4; bases outside the gene matches: 9. The CDR3 contains 16 residues. Germline CDR1 is KGHSH and CDR2 is LQKENI. The entire variable domain, with the rest obtained from reference TRBV18 and TRBJ2-7, is as follows: NAGVMQNPRHLVRRRGQEARLRCSPMKGHSHVYWYRQLPEEGLKFMVYLQKENIIDESGMPKERFSAEFPKEGPSILRIQQVVRGDSAAYFCASSPLAGDLMYEQYFGPGTRLTVT.

The V call is TRBV28, the J call TRBJ2-3; TRBD1 matches 10 bases. Germline lookup yields CDR1 MDHEN and CDR2 SYDVKM. V lost 5 bases and J lost 2; bases outside the gene matches: 7. The CDR3 covers 16 residues. CDR3 sequence (DNA): TGTGCCAGCAGTCCCCGGGACAGGGGTTACACAGATACGCAGTATTTT. This translates into CASSPRDRGYTDTQYF.

V usage is TRBV30 and J usage is TRBJ1-2; TRBD1 agrees at 9 bases. CDR1 and CDR2 (germline): GTSNPN, SVGIG (reference sequence). V trimming: 2 bases; J trimming: 9 bases; junction bases outside the gene matches: 7. The CDR3 is made up of 13 amino acids. CDR3 residues: CAWSRTGADSYTF. CDR3 sequence (DNA): TGTGCCTGGAGTAGGACAGGGGCCGACAGCTACACCTTC.

The chain couples TRBV27 to TRBJ2-3; 12 bases line up with TRBD1. There are 15 residues in the CDR3. Germline CDR1 MNHEY, CDR2 SMNVEV (reference sequence). Germline trimming cut 4 bases from V and 3 bases from J; bases unmatched to any gene: 2. The CDR3 is CASSWGQGATDTQYF. The CDR3 DNA sequence: TGTGCCAGCAGTTGGGGACAGGGGGCAACAGATACGCAGTATTTT.

V is TRBV5-4 and J is TRBJ2-5; D is unresolved. The CDR3 consists of 15 residues. V was clipped by 1 base and J by 4 bases, with 14 bases between them. Germline-derived CDR1 and CDR2 are SGHNT and YYREEE (reference sequence). This CDR3 is CASSLSGSPGETQYF. The CDR3 nucleotides are TGTGCCAGCAGCTTGTCTGGGTCCCCAGGAGAGACCCAGTACTTC.

V gene TRBV10-3 combines with J gene TRBJ1-3; D gene unclear. The CDR3 spans 15 residues. In germline, CDR1 is ENHRY, CDR2 SYGVKD. The V end was cut by 4 bases, the J end by 0 bases, with 10 bases between. In DNA, the CDR3 is TGTGCCATCAGTGTGGCAGGCTCCTCTGGAAACACCATATATTTT. The encoded protein is CAISVAGSSGNTIYF.

The V gene is TRBV30, the J gene TRBJ1-1, with D uncertain. This CDR3 has 14 amino acids. V dropped 0 bases and J dropped 0 bases, with 8 bases sitting between them. Looked up from germline, CDR1 is GTSNPN and CDR2 is SVGIG (reference sequence). The CDR3 is CAWSVPDLNTEAFF. The CDR3 DNA reads as TGTGCCTGGAGTGTTCCAGACTTGAACACTGAAGCTTTCTTT.

The chain joins TRBV24-1 to TRBJ2-2; the match to TRBD1 covers 7 bases. The length of the CDR3 is 15 residues. Germline V gene sequence: CDR1 KGHDR, CDR2 SFDVKD. V was clipped by 8 bases and J by 5 bases; unmatched bases: 10. This CDR3 reads CATMDDRAGTGELFF. CDR3 bases: TGTGCCACCATGGATGACAGGGCGGGTACCGGGGAGCTGTTTTTT.

V gene TRBV7-9 combines with J gene TRBJ2-1; TRBD2 agrees at 14 bases. Unmatched junction bases numbered 3, after V lost 11 bases and J lost 6 bases. The germline gives CDR1 SEHNR, CDR2 FQNEAQ (reference sequence). The CDR3 runs 13 residues. The CDR3 region is CAGGTSGSNEQFF. The DNA of the CDR3 is TGTGCCGGGGGGACTAGCGGGAGCAATGAGCAGTTCTTC.